This T cell receptor (beta chain) derives from a study of blood T cells in healthy people across ages. Findings and limits, study-wide: A roughly linear age-dependent decrease characterized TCR beta diversity per million T cells. Naive and antigen-experienced cells were not separated, limiting conclusive comparison. The unknown donor CMV status may have confounded expanded clonotype changes.

A second PCR of 7 to 11 cycles used a sample-barcoded 5' primer and a J-beta primer mix. Via MiXCR, TCRdb re-called the 5' RACE reads, giving one row per CDR3 protein. The repertoire holds approximately 680,000 distinct CDR3 sequences, with approximately 31% as singletons. V lost 5 bases, J lost 4 bases, and 7 bases stayed unmatched. Germline V gene lookup returns CDR1 SGHTA and CDR2 FQGNSA. The CDR3 runs 15 residues. Note on this clonotype: The target antigen is unknown.

This sequence originates from a woman older than 75 in good health. Sequences were obtained from blood. The chain couples TRBV7-2 to TRBJ2-2, with 7 bases aligning to TRBD1. Written as DNA, the CDR3 is TGTGCCAGCAGCGTTTTTAGGGGGCCCACCGGGGAGCTGTTTTTT. Its translation is CASSVFRGPTGELFF. The full variable domain, in which reference TRBV7-2 and TRBJ2-2 provide the parts outside the CDR3, is GAGVSQSPSNKVTEKGKDVELRCDPISGHTALYWYRQSLGQGLEFLIYFQGNSAPDKSGLPSDRFSAERTGGSVSTLTIQRTQQEDSAVYLCASSVFRGPTGELFFGEGSRLTVL.